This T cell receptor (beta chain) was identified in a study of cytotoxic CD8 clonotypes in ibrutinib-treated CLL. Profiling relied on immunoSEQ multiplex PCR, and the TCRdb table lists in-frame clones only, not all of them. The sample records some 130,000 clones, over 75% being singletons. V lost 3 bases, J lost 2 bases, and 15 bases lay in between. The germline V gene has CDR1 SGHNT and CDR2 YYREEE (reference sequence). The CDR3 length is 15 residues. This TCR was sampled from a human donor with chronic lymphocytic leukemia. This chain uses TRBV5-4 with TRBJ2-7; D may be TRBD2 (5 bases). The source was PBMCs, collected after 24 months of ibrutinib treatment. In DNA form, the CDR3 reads TGTGCCAGCAGCTGGGGAACGGGATCTACCTACGAGCAGTACTTC. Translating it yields CASSWGTGSTYEQYF.